This T cell receptor (beta chain) originates from a study of Graves' ophthalmopathy and Graves' hyperthyroidism. V trimming: 4 bases; J trimming: 2 bases; junction bases outside the gene matches: 5. Germline V CDR1 and CDR2: GTSNPN, SVGIG (reference sequence). This CDR3 comprises 14 residues. In its sample, this clonotype was seen many times. Amplification of the TCR beta CDR3 regions used RNA transcripts (as template). Second-round multiplex PCR came after first-round RT-PCR with HTBI primers. TCRdb re-derived calls from the multiplex PCR reads in MiXCR, one entry per CDR3 protein. The sample includes 150,000 to 200,000 distinct CDR3 sequences, 30% to 45% seen only once; the top ten take approximately 9%.

The specimen was peripheral blood. The chain uses TRBV30 and TRBJ2-7, with 10 bases lining up with TRBD2. This TCR came from a young man with Graves' ophthalmopathy. The CDR3 sequence is CAWTKREGPYEQYF. In DNA, the CDR3 is TGTGCCTGGACCAAGCGGGAGGGCCCCTACGAGCAGTACTTC.